Detailed here is one T cell receptor beta chain. Its antigen is not known. These data originate in a study of shared clonotypes between healthy human individuals. The study's findings and limits: Clonotype sharing across donors was expected to vary with sequencing depth.

Adult donors, all healthy and HIV-negative, had no recent acute infections or vaccinations. In CD8 memory, CD45RO+ cells were put together with CCR7-negative CD45RA+ TemRA cells. Clones were sequenced by immunoSEQ multiplex PCR, and TCRdb holds only the in-frame ones, with some missing. The table shows roughly 320,000 clones, with roughly 91% occurring only once. CDR3 length: 18 amino acids. Looked up from germline, CDR1 is SGHAT and CDR2 is FQDESV (reference sequence). The V end lost 5 bases, the J end lost 0 bases, and 17 bases lay between the germline ends. The sequence came from a man aged 18-30 years in good health. The chain is built from TRBV11-1 and TRBJ1-6; D may be TRBD1 (6 bases). Sequences were obtained from memory CD8+ T cells sorted from blood. Specified subset: CD45RO+ cells pooled with CCR7-negative TemRA cells. CDR3 nucleotide sequence: TGTGCCAGCAGCCGAACAACAGGGAGTTACTCCTATAATTCACCCCTCCACTTT. Protein sequence: CASSRTTGSYSYNSPLHF.